This TCR beta chain was retrieved from a study of identical twins. The germline V gene encodes CDR1 SGHRS and CDR2 YFSETQ. The germline V and J ends were trimmed by 3 bases and 5 bases, with 15 bases remaining between them. The CDR3 runs to 16 residues. TCRdb re-called the 5' RACE reads with MiXCR, one entry per CDR3 protein. The sample yields some 1,600,000 distinct CDR3 sequences, around 29% seen once. Details on this clonotype: The antigen is undetermined.

Whole-study findings and limits: Less excess twin sharing appeared in beta out-of-frame sequences. Insertions were reduced in abundant cord blood beta clonotypes but not in memory repertoires.

The clonotype was recovered from a newborn girl in good health. What was sequenced was cord blood. The chain has TRBV5-1 and TRBJ1-6, with D uncertain. The CDR3 nucleotides read TGCGCCAGCAGCTCGACTGGACCAGGCGATAATTCACCCCTCCACTTT. This translates into CASSSTGPGDNSPLHF.